The 16 T cell receptor beta chains given below trace back to one sample, sequenced in a study of tumor and adjacent non-tumor tissue in lung cancer. This sample's RNA came from whole unsorted tissue. TCRbeta libraries were built with three rounds of nested PCR, modified from ARM-PCR. TCRdb redid the calling of the multiplex PCR reads with MiXCR, one entry per CDR3 protein. The sample holds about 93,000 distinct CDR3 sequences; 67% are singletons and the top ten take 15% to 20%. Sequenced material: lung tumor tissue. Receptors were obtained from a man aged 55-75 years with non-small cell lung cancer.

As for this clonotype: Given a much more abundant clone one base away, this may be a read error. The chain has TRBV25-1 and TRBJ2-6, with a tentative D call TRBD1 (5 bases). This CDR3 has 15 amino acids. Trimming stripped 4 bases from V and 1 base from J, with 8 bases between. From germline, CDR1 is MGHDK and CDR2 SYGVNS. The CDR3 loop is CASSVDTSGANVLTF. The CDR3 coding sequence is TGTGCCAGCAGTGTGGACACTTCTGGGGCCAACGTCCTGACTTTC.

This clonotype is a singleton in its sample. At one end, the junction sequence differs from germline, possibly due to a read error. The V and J genes are TRBV4-2 and TRBJ2-7; D gene ambiguous. The CDR3 has 15 amino acids. CDR1 is LGHNA, CDR2 YNFKEQ, per germline. The CDR3 region has the DNA TGTGCCAGCAGCCCCGGTGGTTCTGGCAGCCACGAGCAGCACTTC. Encoded protein: CASSPGGSGSHEQHF.

This clonotype was found many times. V gene TRBV6-6 combines with J gene TRBJ2-3; D is ambiguous. Germline V CDR1 and CDR2: MNHNY, SVGAGI (reference sequence). V was trimmed by 5 bases and J by 2 bases, leaving 5 bases between them. The length of the CDR3 is 12 residues. The CDR3 sequence: CASSRNTDTQYF. The CDR3 DNA is TGTGCCAGCAGTCGCAACACAGATACGCAGTATTTT.

This clonotype was counted only a few times. It may be a read error: a sequence one base away is much more abundant. V and J are TRBV20-1 and TRBJ2-1; 10 nucleotides match TRBD2. The CDR3 runs to 14 residues. The germline CDR1 and CDR2 sequences are DFQATT and SNEGSKA (reference sequence). As DNA, the CDR3 is TGCAGTGTTAGATTCCAGCGGGAGGGAGGGGAGCAGTTCTTC. Its protein product is CSVRFQREGGEQFF.

This clonotype counts as large. The J gene is TRBJ2-1, the V gene TRBV6-2 or TRBV6-3; the match to TRBD2 covers 10 bases. Looked up from germline, CDR1 is MNHEY and CDR2 is SVGEGT. The length of the CDR3 is 14 residues. The trim removed 4 bases at V and 6 bases at J, leaving 3 bases unmatched. The DNA of the CDR3 is TGTGCCAGCAGTTCCACTAGCGGGACCAATGAGCAGTTCTTC. Translation: CASSSTSGTNEQFF.

About this clonotype: The germline gene is not matched at one end of the junction; a read error may be the cause. The chain employs TRBV10-3 and TRBJ2-2; TRBD2 might be the D (6 bases). Germline V gives CDR1 ENHRY, CDR2 SYGVKD. This CDR3 contains 16 residues. The CDR3 bases are TGCGCCATCAGTGAGTCGGAGGGGATTAACACCGGGGAGCTGTCTTTT. This gives the protein CAISESEGINTGELSF.

A remark on this clonotype: At one end, the junction sequence differs from germline, possibly due to a read error. This CDR3 reads CTSGTASTGELFF. The CDR3 DNA reads TGTACCAGCGGGACAGCGTCCACAGGGGAGCTGTTTTTT. The rearrangement uses TRBV5-4 and TRBJ2-2; D tentatively reads TRBD1 or TRBD2 (7 bases each). Per the germline V gene, CDR1 is SGHNT and CDR2 is YYREEE (reference sequence). CDR3 size: 13 residues.

In the case of this clonotype: The junction and the germline gene differ at one end; a read error may be behind it. This rearrangement joins TRBV12-3 or TRBV12-4 to TRBJ1-1; D call uncertain. The CDR3 totals 14 residues. This CDR3 is CVSSLLGNGGEAFF. The DNA for the CDR3 is TGTGTCAGCAGTTTACTAGGTAACGGCGGTGAAGCTTTCTTT.

Remarks on this clonotype: This is likely a read error, given that the CDR3 carries no conserved phenylalanine or tryptophan at its end. The gene calls are TRBV11-1 and TRBJ2-7; D gene ambiguous. The CDR3 length is 14 residues. CDR1 SGHAT and CDR2 FQDESV come from the germline V gene (reference sequence). CDR3: CVSSFPDGAYEQYP. CDR3 in DNA: TGTGTCAGCAGCTTTCCCGACGGCGCCTACGAGCAGTACCCC.

Regarding this clonotype: Without the conserved terminal phenylalanine or tryptophan, this CDR3 likely stems from a read error. The chain has TRBV6-2 or TRBV6-3 and TRBJ2-1, with TRBD1 matching 7 bases. V lost 6 bases and J lost 8; bases outside the gene matches: 10. This CDR3 is built from 14 residues. Germline-derived CDR1 and CDR2 are MNHEY and SVGEGT. CDR3 nucleotide sequence: TGTGCCAGCAGCCCCCGGGACAGTTATGATGAGCAGTTCCTC. Translating it yields CASSPRDSYDEQFL.

On this clonotype itself: The junction and the germline gene differ at one end; a read error may be behind it. The rearrangement links TRBV20-1 to TRBJ2-1; D is unclear. Germline assignment: CDR1 DFQATT and CDR2 SNEGSKA (reference sequence). The CDR3 runs 13 residues. This chain's CDR3 is CSARYPPYNEQFF. CDR3 nucleotide sequence: TGCAGCGCTAGGTACCCCCCCTACAATGAGCAGTTCTTC.

This clonotype has just one count. V and J are TRBV29-1 and TRBJ2-1; D gene ambiguous. V lost 7 bases and J lost 8, with 24 bases in between. The germline V gene has CDR1 SQVTM and CDR2 ANQGSEA. The CDR3 loop spans 15 amino acids. The CDR3 sequence is CSANPMRWAHDEQFF. DNA for the CDR3: TGCAGCGCCAACCCGATGAGATGGGCGCACGATGAGCAGTTCTTC.

On this clonotype: One end of the junction does not line up with germline, which may come from a read error. The chain is built from TRBV12-5 and TRBJ1-1, with D uncertain. Per germline, CDR1 LGHNT and CDR2 FRNRAP. This CDR3 has 13 amino acids. The CDR3 is CANGLLNGAEAFF. The CDR3 DNA is TGTGCTAATGGTTTGCTGAACGGGGCTGAAGCTTTCTTT.

In regard to this clonotype: A much larger clone is a single base away; this may be a read error. The chain has TRBV6-1 and TRBJ1-4, with TRBD1 matching over 9 bases. Germline assignment: CDR1 MNHNS and CDR2 SASEGT. CDR3 length equals 14 residues. V lost 1 base to trimming and J lost 8 bases; unmatched junction nucleotides: 2. CDR3 region: CASSEETGGEKLFF. The CDR3 DNA reads TGTGCCAGCAGTGAAGAGACAGGGGGGGAAAAACTGTTTTTT.

This clonotype was found many times. V is TRBV5-1 and J is TRBJ2-5, with 8 bases identical to TRBD2. V was pared by 7 bases and J by 4 bases, with 15 bases of the junction left unmatched. The CDR3 covers 16 residues. Germline CDR1 reads SGHRS; CDR2 reads YFSETQ. DNA of the CDR3: TGCGCCAGCCCGACCGAGCGGGGGCGTAGGGGAGAGACCCAGTACTTC. It encodes CASPTERGRRGETQYF. Filled out from reference TRBV5-1 and TRBJ2-5, the complete variable domain reads KAGVTQTPRYLIKTRGQQVTLSCSPISGHRSVSWYQQTPGQGLQFLFEYFSETQRNKGNFPGRFSGRQFSNSRSEMNVSTLELGDSALYLCASPTERGRRGETQYFGPGTRLLVL.

The sample holds many counts of this clonotype. The chain employs TRBV6-2 or TRBV6-3 and TRBJ2-7; TRBD2 matches 9 bases. J was trimmed by 2 bases and V by 6 bases; bases with no gene match: 11. The CDR3 loop spans 16 amino acids. In germline, CDR1 is MNHEY, CDR2 SVGEGT. The CDR3 DNA sequence: TGTGCCAGCAGCGGAAGGCGGGCTAGCGGGACCTACGAGCAGTACTTC. It is translated as CASSGRRASGTYEQYF.